These 20 T cell receptor beta chains were all obtained from the same sample, sequenced in a study of PD-L1 blockade in urothelial cancer. Some clones are missing from TCRdb's copy, which holds only in-frame ones; the method was immunoSEQ multiplex PCR. The sample contains tens of thousands of clones, about 90% of which appear only once. Sequenced material: PBMCs, taken around atezolizumab (anti-PD-L1) treatment. These receptor sequences come from a man between 60 and 70 years old with urothelial cancer.

This clone was counted only a few times. The chain couples TRBV9 to TRBJ1-1; TRBD1 agrees at 9 bases. J gave up 1 base and V 3 bases, and 4 bases lay outside the gene matches. From germline, CDR1 is SGDLS and CDR2 YYNGEE. The CDR3 extends over 15 amino acids. CDR3 region: CASSAGTGTNTEAFF. The CDR3 DNA is TGTGCCAGCAGCGCCGGGACAGGGACGAACACTGAAGCTTTCTTT.

The V and J genes are TRBV7-9 and TRBJ1-1; D remains ambiguous. The CDR3 is 14 residues long. Germline V CDR1 and CDR2: SEHNR, FQNEAQ (reference sequence). V lost 1 base and J 0 bases, leaving 6 bases between the germline ends. This chain's CDR3 is CASSLGLMNTEAFF. The DNA for the CDR3 is TGTGCCAGCAGCTTAGGACTGATGAACACTGAAGCTTTCTTT.

The chain links TRBV5-1 to TRBJ2-1, with 12 bases fitting TRBD2. V dropped 0 bases and J dropped 4; count of bases not matched to a gene: 5. Looked up from germline, CDR1 is SGHRS and CDR2 is YFSETQ. This CDR3 has 17 amino acids. The CDR3: CASSLGSSGGGYNEQFF. In nucleotides, the CDR3 is TGCGCCAGCAGCTTGGGGTCTAGCGGGGGGGGTTACAATGAGCAGTTCTTC.

This chain links TRBV5-5 with TRBJ1-5; 8 bases are shared with TRBD1. Germline V gives CDR1 SGHKS, CDR2 YYEKEE (reference sequence). The V and J ends lost 7 bases and 4 bases, in that order; junction bases with no gene match: 7. CDR3 length: 14 residues. The CDR3 DNA is TGTGCCAGCGGCGCGGGACAGGAGAATCAGCCCCAGCATTTT. This encodes CASGAGQENQPQHF.

V usage is TRBV28 and J usage is TRBJ1-3; 8 positions match TRBD1. This CDR3 has 14 residues. Germline CDR1 is MDHEN and CDR2 is SYDVKM. V trimming: 7 bases; J trimming: 2 bases; junction bases outside the gene matches: 4. The CDR3 bases are TGTGCCAGCACCCGGACAGGGACTGGAAACACCATATATTTT. Its protein is CASTRTGTGNTIYF.

This clone has more than one count but fewer than ten. V usage is TRBV15 and J usage is TRBJ2-5; D is perhaps TRBD1 (5 bases). There are 19 residues in the CDR3. CDR1 and CDR2 from the germline V gene are LNHNV and YYDKDF (reference sequence). Between the trimmed V and J ends, which lost 0 bases and 1 base, there was a span of 21 bases. The CDR3 here is CATSRDLFEAEGVQETQYF. The CDR3 DNA reads as TGTGCCACCAGCAGAGATTTGTTCGAGGCAGAAGGGGTCCAAGAGACCCAGTACTTC.

The rearrangement uses TRBV7-9 and TRBJ2-7, with 8 bases that match TRBD1. Germline values: CDR1 SEHNR, CDR2 FQNEAQ (reference sequence). CDR3 length equals 14 residues. After removal of 5 bases from V and 2 bases from J, the junction contained 5 bases not matched to a gene. CDR3 protein: CASSERQGTYEQYF. In nucleotides, the CDR3 is TGTGCCAGCAGCGAGCGACAGGGGACCTACGAGCAGTACTTC.

The V call is TRBV5-4, the J call TRBJ2-5; 11 bases fit TRBD2. The ends lost 3 bases at V and 2 bases at J; junction bases unmatched: 3. Per the germline V gene, CDR1 is SGHNT and CDR2 is YYREEE (reference sequence). The CDR3 is made up of 15 amino acids. CDR3: CASSYLAGGQETQYF. The CDR3 DNA follows: TGTGCCAGCAGCTACTTAGCGGGGGGGCAAGAGACCCAGTACTTC.

V usage is TRBV18 and J usage is TRBJ2-5; 9 nucleotides line up with TRBD1. Looked up from germline, CDR1 is KGHSH and CDR2 is LQKENI. The trim removed 4 bases at V and 6 bases at J, leaving 9 bases unmatched. There are 15 residues in the CDR3. CDR3 nucleotide sequence: TGTGCCAGCTCACGAGGGACAGGGACGATACAGACCCAGTACTTC. Residues: CASSRGTGTIQTQYF.

The chain has TRBV5-1 and TRBJ2-7; D is perhaps TRBD2 (6 bases). Germline CDR1 is SGHRS and CDR2 is YFSETQ. CDR3 length: 15 residues. V shed 0 bases and J shed 0 bases, with 10 bases lying between them. The chain's CDR3 is CASSLDRDSSYEQYF. The CDR3 region has the DNA TGCGCCAGCAGCTTGGACCGGGACTCCTCCTACGAGCAGTACTTC.

The rearrangement joins TRBV9 to TRBJ2-5; 7 bases match TRBD1. The CDR3 spans 14 residues. V shed 5 bases, J shed 4 bases, and the junction held 8 bases outside the gene matches. Germline CDR1 and CDR2: SGDLS and YYNGEE. The CDR3 bases are TGTGCCAGCAGTAAGACAGGGTCGTTAGAGACCCAGTACTTC. It is translated as CASSKTGSLETQYF.

This clone was recorded once. J is TRBJ1-2 and V is TRBV6-5, with a weak D call TRBD1 (6 bases). Germline-derived CDR1 and CDR2 are MNHEY and SVGAGI. This CDR3 has 16 residues. V shed 0 bases and J shed 4 bases, with 15 bases lying between them. In nucleotides, the CDR3 is TGTGCCAGCAGTTACTCACGGGTGGGGGCAATCTATGGCTACACCTTC. Its translation is CASSYSRVGAIYGYTF.

The chain carries TRBV2 and TRBJ1-5; 9 positions agree with TRBD1. J was trimmed by 0 bases and V by 4 bases; bases with no gene match: 4. CDR1 SNHLY and CDR2 FYNNEI come from the germline V gene. This CDR3 has 16 residues. DNA for the CDR3: TGTGCCAGCAGTGCCGGGACAGGGTTTAGCAATCAGCCCCAGCATTTT. Protein sequence: CASSAGTGFSNQPQHF.

The gene calls are TRBV16 and TRBJ1-1, with TRBD1 identical over 9 bases. CDR3 length equals 14 residues. Germline-derived CDR1 and CDR2 are KGHSY and FQNENV. The junction had 6 bases not matched to a gene; V was cut back by 3 bases and J by 7 bases. The CDR3 nucleotides are TGTGCCAGCAGCCAGGGACAGGGCAGGGGTGAAGCTTTCTTT. Amino acids: CASSQGQGRGEAFF.

The chain combines TRBV30 with TRBJ1-1, with D perhaps TRBD1 (6 bases). The CDR3 spans 14 residues. Germline V gene sequence: CDR1 GTSNPN, CDR2 SVGIG (reference sequence). Trimming took off 4 bases at V and 10 bases at J, with 22 bases between the two ends. Written as DNA, the CDR3 is TGTGCCTGGAATACAGGGATGGGGTTTTCGATAGCTTTCTTT. As protein: CAWNTGMGFSIAFF.

This chain connects TRBV13 to TRBJ1-1; D call uncertain. The CDR3 has 13 amino acids. V lost 0 bases and J 7 bases, leaving 9 bases between the germline ends. Germline values: CDR1 PRHDT, CDR2 FYEKMQ (reference sequence). Here the CDR3 reads CASSLGRGREAFF. For the CDR3, the DNA is TGTGCCAGCAGCTTAGGCCGTGGGCGTGAAGCTTTCTTT.

The rearrangement links TRBV7-2 to TRBJ2-3, with 8 bases matching TRBD2. The CDR3 runs 13 residues. The trim removed 4 bases at V and 10 bases at J, leaving 7 bases unmatched. CDR1 is SGHTA, CDR2 FQGNSA, per germline. The CDR3 DNA follows: TGTGCCAGCAGCTCCTCTCCGGGGGGGGCGCAGTATTTT. Translation: CASSSSPGGAQYF.

This chain uses TRBV7-2 with TRBJ2-7; D is perhaps TRBD2 (6 bases). The CDR3 loop spans 17 amino acids. From germline, CDR1 is SGHTA and CDR2 FQGNSA. V gave up 6 bases and J gave up 0 bases, with 21 bases separating them. DNA for the CDR3: TGTGCCAGCAGTTCACCTGGGTCCGGGAGAGGCTCCTACGAGCAGTACTTC. It specifies CASSSPGSGRGSYEQYF. Full variable domain (remainder filled in from reference TRBV7-2 and TRBJ2-7): GAGVSQSPSNKVTEKGKDVELRCDPISGHTALYWYRQSLGQGLEFLIYFQGNSAPDKSGLPSDRFSAERTGGSVSTLTIQRTQQEDSAVYLCASSSPGSGRGSYEQYFGPGTRLTVT.

The V and J genes are TRBV6-6 and TRBJ1-4; 7 bases align to TRBD1. This CDR3 contains 14 residues. Germline V CDR1 and CDR2: MNHNY, SVGAGI (reference sequence). J gave up 7 bases and V 5 bases, and 7 bases lay outside the gene matches. CDR3 residues: CASSTGVVLEKLFF. The CDR3, as DNA: TGTGCCAGCAGTACAGGGGTGGTCCTTGAAAAACTGTTTTTT.

The chain employs TRBV5-1 and TRBJ2-3; perhaps TRBD1 as D (6 bases). Trimming took off 2 bases at V and 0 bases at J, with 7 bases between the two ends. This CDR3 has 14 residues. CDR1 and CDR2 (germline): SGHRS, YFSETQ. The CDR3 here is CASSFGQSTDTQYF. CDR3 nucleotides: TGCGCCAGCAGCTTTGGACAGAGCACAGATACGCAGTATTTT.